The rows below give T cell receptor beta chains drawn from one sample of a study of T cell repertoires in cytomegalovirus infection. Each CDR3 protein is one row after TCRdb ran MiXCR on the reads. The sample consists of about 890,000 distinct CDR3 sequences, approximately 33% of them appearing once. Their antigens are not known. The material sequenced was cultured CD8+ T cells from PBMCs, taken from culture after CMV antigen stimulation. All receptors derive from a human donor in good health (CMV status not recorded). Some clones in this sample may be carry-over from other donors' samples. Each CDR3 is given with its conserved first and last residue. The D gene is left open where the match is weak. The size of a clone is reported for some rows only, either as once, few or many, or as a class for expanded clones.

CDR3	DNA	size	D	V	J
CASSYSRGYYNEQFF	TGTGCCAGCAGTTACTCGAGGGGCTACTACAATGAGCAGTTCTTC	NA	NA	TRBV6-8	TRBJ2-1
CASSPLDRAGNEKLFF	TGTGCCAGCAGTCCGCTTGACAGGGCGGGGAATGAAAAACTGTTTTTT	NA	TRBD1	TRBV27	TRBJ1-4
CASSLSRVGGRTDTQYF	TGTGCCAGCAGTTTATCGAGAGTGGGGGGGCGCACAGATACGCAGTATTTT	NA	NA	TRBV27	TRBJ2-3
CASSAGQMNTGELFF	TGTGCCAGCAGTGCGGGACAAATGAACACCGGGGAGCTGTTTTTT	few	NA	TRBV6-5	TRBJ2-2
CASSLGGGGLWDTEAFF	TGTGCCAGCAGCTTGGGGGGAGGGGGCTTGTGGGACACTGAAGCTTTCTTT	NA	TRBD1	TRBV7-9	TRBJ1-1
CASRQEAGWNTEAFF	TGCGCCAGCAGACAAGAGGCCGGGTGGAACACTGAAGCTTTCTTT	many	NA	TRBV4-1	TRBJ1-1
CASSLRLAGDLGDTQYF	TGTGCCAGCAGCCTTCGACTAGCGGGGGATCTCGGGGATACGCAGTATTTT	few	TRBD2	TRBV14	TRBJ2-3
CAISEWTGGGGLNTEAFF	TGTGCCATCAGTGAATGGACAGGGGGTGGTGGACTAAACACTGAAGCTTTCTTT	NA	TRBD1	TRBV10-3	TRBJ1-1
CATSREQKGYEQYF	TGTGCCACCAGCAGAGAGCAGAAGGGGTACGAGCAGTACTTC	few	NA	TRBV15	TRBJ2-7
CSVEDTEDRGSGELFF	TGCAGCGTTGAAGATACAGAGGACAGGGGTAGCGGGGAGCTGTTTTTT	few	TRBD1	TRBV29-1	TRBJ2-2
CASSEGHPNQPQHF	TGTGCCAGCAGCGAGGGACATCCCAATCAGCCCCAGCATTTT	NA	NA	TRBV13	TRBJ1-5
CASRLRGQTPYEQYF	TGTGCCAGCAGATTGCGGGGACAGACCCCCTACGAGCAGTACTTC	NA	NA	TRBV5-4	TRBJ2-7
CASSYPEASGKETQYF	TGTGCCAGCAGCTACCCCGAGGCTAGCGGAAAAGAGACCCAGTACTTC	NA	TRBD2	TRBV13	TRBJ2-5
CASSQDWRLNTEAFF	TGCGCCAGCAGCCAAGATTGGAGGCTGAACACTGAAGCTTTCTTT	once	NA	TRBV4-1	TRBJ1-1
CASSLAWSDEQYF	TGTGCCAGCAGCTTGGCTTGGTCTGACGAGCAGTACTTC	NA	NA	TRBV5-5	TRBJ2-7
CASSPNPGQGFARGANILTF	TGTGCCAGTAGTCCCAACCCGGGACAGGGATTCGCTCGTGGGGCCAACATCCTGACTTTC	once	TRBD1	TRBV19	TRBJ2-6
CASSPSLAGGEETQYF	TGCGCCAGCAGCCCCTCACTAGCGGGGGGGGAGGAGACCCAGTACTTC	NA	TRBD2	TRBV5-1	TRBJ2-5
CASSGVGADTEAFF	TGTGCCAGCAGCGGTGTGGGGGCAGACACTGAAGCTTTCTTT	NA	NA	TRBV7-4	TRBJ1-1
CASSVDSASGNTIYF	TGTGCCAGCAGCGTTGACAGCGCCTCTGGAAACACCATATATTTT	NA	NA	TRBV28	TRBJ1-3
CASTRRGVNEQFF	TGTGCCAGTACCCGGCGGGGTGTCAATGAGCAGTTCTTC	few	NA	TRBV19	TRBJ2-1
CASSEFWGGTYDTEAFF	TGTGCCAGCAGTGAATTTTGGGGTGGGACATACGACACTGAAGCTTTCTTT	few	NA	TRBV6-1	TRBJ1-1
CAGSQIGGETQYF	TGTGCCGGCAGCCAGATAGGTGGGGAGACCCAGTACTTC	NA	NA	TRBV7-3	TRBJ2-5
CSARDQFWTAVEKLFF	TGCAGTGCTAGAGATCAATTTTGGACGGCTGTTGAAAAACTGTTTTTT	NA	NA	TRBV20-1	TRBJ1-4
CSVELAGGRKQYF	TGCAGCGTTGAATTAGCGGGGGGTCGCAAGCAGTACTTC	NA	TRBD2	TRBV29-1	TRBJ2-7
CSARDRGSGTLSYGYTF	TGCAGTGCTAGAGATAGGGGGTCCGGGACGCTGAGCTATGGCTACACCTTC	few	NA	TRBV20-1	TRBJ1-2
CASSFSIPRYRENQPQHF	TGTGCCAGCAGTTTCAGTATTCCTCGGTACAGGGAAAATCAGCCCCAGCATTTT	few	NA	TRBV12-3/TRBV12-4	TRBJ1-5
CATSFYRDTGELFF	TGTGCCACCAGCTTCTACAGAGACACCGGGGAGCTGTTTTTT	few	NA	TRBV15	TRBJ2-2
CASSKVVLRDRGRIEQFF	TGCGCCAGCAGCAAAGTAGTACTCCGGGACAGGGGGCGGATTGAGCAGTTCTTC	NA	TRBD1	TRBV4-1	TRBJ2-1
CASRPRNEKLFF	TGTGCCAGCAGACCCCGTAATGAAAAACTGTTTTTT	NA	NA	TRBV12-3/TRBV12-4	TRBJ1-4
CASSLVDRGSTDTQYF	TGTGCCAGCAGCTTGGTCGACAGGGGCAGCACAGATACGCAGTATTTT	few	TRBD1	TRBV5-4	TRBJ2-3
CASSFLREGGTGELFF	TGTGCCAGCAGCTTTCTCCGGGAGGGCGGCACCGGGGAGCTGTTTTTT	few	TRBD2	TRBV7-6	TRBJ2-2
CASSSHGERGDDFYEQYF	TGTGCCAGCAGCTCCCATGGCGAGCGGGGGGACGATTTCTACGAGCAGTACTTC	few	TRBD2	TRBV7-9	TRBJ2-7
CASSFGGATQPQHF	TGTGCCAGCAGCTTTGGGGGGGCCACCCAGCCCCAGCATTTT	few	NA	TRBV7-9	TRBJ1-5
CASSAFTWGNTEAFF	TGTGCCAGCAGCGCCTTCACCTGGGGGAACACTGAAGCTTTCTTT	few	NA	TRBV9	TRBJ1-1
CVSSLFQAADIYNEQFF	TGTGTCAGCAGCTTGTTTCAGGCAGCGGATATATACAATGAGCAGTTCTTC	NA	NA	TRBV7-4	TRBJ2-1
CASSSVGGLETQYF	TGTGCCAGCAGTTCCGTGGGAGGGCTTGAGACCCAGTACTTC	once	TRBD2	TRBV12-3/TRBV12-4	TRBJ2-5
CAIRVRRGQRDKDTEAFF	TGTGCCATCAGGGTCCGGAGGGGGCAACGAGATAAGGACACTGAAGCTTTCTTT	few	TRBD1	TRBV10-3	TRBJ1-1
CASSFLTSPYEQYF	TGTGCCAGCAGCTTTTTGACTAGCCCCTACGAGCAGTACTTC	NA	TRBD2	TRBV13	TRBJ2-7
CASSLTVASSTDTQYF	TGCGCCAGCAGCTTGACAGTCGCATCTAGCACAGATACGCAGTATTTT	NA	NA	TRBV5-1	TRBJ2-3
CAPREAETQYF	TGTGCCCCTCGAGAGGCGGAGACCCAGTACTTC	few	NA	TRBV27	TRBJ2-5
CASSPRGQGVQPQHF	TGTGCTAGCAGCCCGCGGGGACAGGGTGTTCAGCCCCAGCATTTT	NA	TRBD1	TRBV7-9	TRBJ1-5
CATTGPVRGGPETQYF	TGTGCCACCACGGGTCCCGTCCGGGGGGGCCCAGAGACCCAGTACTTC	NA	TRBD2	TRBV7-9	TRBJ2-5
CASSLEATVLNEQFF	TGTGCCAGCAGCTTAGAGGCGACAGTTCTCAATGAGCAGTTCTTC	many	NA	TRBV7-6	TRBJ2-1
CASSRGRFGNQPQHF	TGCGCCAGCAGCCGAGGAAGGTTTGGCAATCAGCCCCAGCATTTT	many	NA	TRBV4-3	TRBJ1-5
CASWTPGQGRQPQHF	TGTGCCAGCTGGACCCCGGGACAGGGCCGCCAGCCCCAGCATTTT	NA	TRBD1	TRBV6-6	TRBJ1-5
CASSPWTSGNDNEQFF	TGTGCCAGCAGCCCCTGGACTAGCGGAAATGACAATGAGCAGTTCTTC	NA	TRBD2	TRBV5-4	TRBJ2-1
CASSYFRRDRGLNEQFF	TGTGCCAGCAGTTATTTTCGCCGGGACAGGGGGCTCAATGAGCAGTTCTTC	few	TRBD1	TRBV6-1	TRBJ2-1
CVSSFSTGHDQPQHF	TGTGTCAGCAGCTTTAGTACGGGGCATGATCAGCCCCAGCATTTT	NA	NA	TRBV7-2	TRBJ1-5
CASSFLSRRSTDTQYF	TGTGCCAGCAGTTTCCTGTCGCGGCGAAGCACAGATACGCAGTATTTT	NA	NA	TRBV12-3/TRBV12-4	TRBJ2-3
CASSLEGEETRYF	TGTGCCAGCAGCTTAGAAGGGGAAGAGACCCGGTACTTC	NA	NA	TRBV7-8	TRBJ2-5
CASSLFLGYEAFF	TGTGCCAGCAGCTTATTTCTGGGATATGAAGCTTTCTTT	many	NA	TRBV7-2	TRBJ1-1
CASSHYLPGLAGKKFDVSETQYF	TGTGCCAGCAGCCATTACCTTCCTGGGCTAGCGGGGAAGAAATTTGATGTCTCGGAGACCCAGTACTTC	NA	TRBD2	TRBV6-6	TRBJ2-5